This T cell receptor (beta chain) originates from a study of cytotoxic CD8 clonotypes in ibrutinib-treated CLL. In germline, CDR1 is MNHNY, CDR2 SVGAGI (reference sequence). The CDR3 runs to 14 residues. Deletions cut 6 bases from V and 3 bases from J, with 12 bases between. Here immunoSEQ multiplex PCR was the method, and the copy in TCRdb shows in-frame clones only, minus some. The sample shows tens of thousands of clones, around 73% of them seen only once. Findings of the study overall: Elevated clonality accompanied ibrutinib response, with a return toward baseline values at progression.

Remarks on this clone: The antigen remains unidentified.

This chain joins TRBV6-6 and TRBJ2-1; D remains ambiguous. The sample was PBMCs, taken after 12 months of ibrutinib treatment. This TCR came from a human donor with chronic lymphocytic leukemia. For the CDR3, the DNA is TGTGCCAGCAGCCCTACGGCAGGCTACAATGAGCAGTTCTTC. It translates to CASSPTAGYNEQFF.